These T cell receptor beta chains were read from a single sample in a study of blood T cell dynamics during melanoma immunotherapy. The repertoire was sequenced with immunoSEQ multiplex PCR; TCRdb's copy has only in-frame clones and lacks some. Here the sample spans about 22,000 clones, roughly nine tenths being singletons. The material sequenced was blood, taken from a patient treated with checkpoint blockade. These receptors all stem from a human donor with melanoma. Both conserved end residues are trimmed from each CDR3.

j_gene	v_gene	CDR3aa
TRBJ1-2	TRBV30	AWRSGVGYT
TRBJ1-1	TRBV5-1	ASSFQGAGTEAF
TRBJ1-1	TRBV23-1	ASSRQEENTEAF
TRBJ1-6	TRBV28	ASSLGGRGSPLH
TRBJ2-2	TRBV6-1	ASGARNTGELF
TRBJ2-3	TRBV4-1	ASSRDRRSTDTQY
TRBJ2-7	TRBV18	ASSPPTTGGYEQY
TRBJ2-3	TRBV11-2	ASSLEGTGRGTQY
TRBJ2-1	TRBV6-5	ASFNGEWRF
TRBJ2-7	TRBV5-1	ASSLGGTGSYVEQY
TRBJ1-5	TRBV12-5	ASGLGSGGERRPQH
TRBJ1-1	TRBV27	ASSKVPGARTEAF
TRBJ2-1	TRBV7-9	ASSLTLGAGEQF
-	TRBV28	ASRTGKYEQY
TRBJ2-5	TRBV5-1	ASSLIPSQETQY
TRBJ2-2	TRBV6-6	ASSYLGGAKSELF
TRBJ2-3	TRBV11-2	ASSLDGKSTDTQY
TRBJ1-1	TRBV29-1	SSSGHQNMNTEAF
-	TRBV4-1	ASTPRAGGRSPASYEQY
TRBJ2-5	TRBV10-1	ASSDPRQGAETQY
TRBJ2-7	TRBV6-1	ASNQGGEPAYEQY
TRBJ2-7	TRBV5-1	ASSNGLEPYEQY
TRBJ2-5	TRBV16	ASSHAGQGVETQY
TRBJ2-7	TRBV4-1	ASSQDQWGLNTYEQY
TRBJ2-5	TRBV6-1	ASSEASEAWGGTQY
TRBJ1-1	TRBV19	ASSMRQGWRNTEAF
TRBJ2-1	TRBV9	ASTVDKGSEQF
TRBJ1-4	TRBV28	ASSFTRTGGEKLF
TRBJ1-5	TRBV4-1	ASSQDGRDNQPQH
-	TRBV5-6	ASSLETRPIEDEQY
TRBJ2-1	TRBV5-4	ASSPRGGMGEQF
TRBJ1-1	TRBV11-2	ASSLTASNTEAF
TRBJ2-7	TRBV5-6	ASSWGTYYEQY
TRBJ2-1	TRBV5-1	ASSLAVRDPATGDEQF
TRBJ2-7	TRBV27	ASSYGQGGEQY
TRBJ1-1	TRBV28	ASDSMNTEAF
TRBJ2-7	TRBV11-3	ASSLEGHYEQY
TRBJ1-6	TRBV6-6	ASSGYNSPLH
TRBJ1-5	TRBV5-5	ASSLVESQPQH
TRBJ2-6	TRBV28	ASSLPDASGANVLT